Sequencing of this T cell receptor beta chain was carried out in a study of blood T cell repertoires in COVID-19 (dated by TCRdb to 2018 to 2021). Some background on the complete study: Collaborator samples came from the United States, Italy and Spain and covered acute and convalescent phases of COVID-19. The prospective study material was composed of cDNA or gDNA derived from T cells, B-cell-depleted T cells, or PBMCs. Samples were obtained from the ongoing ImmuneRACE study (first 160 participants) and from some 1,300 subjects provided by 6 global collaborators. The repertoires were made available in a free public database intended to serve as a resource for research on the immune response to SARS-CoV-2. Subjects who had been exposed to COVID-19, were actively infected with it, or had recovered from it provided the deeply sampled blood TCRbeta repertoires that made up the dataset. Where HLA class I and class II types were available, the types were taken from metadata supplied by the sample provider, not from assay-based typing. The sample metadata nearly always contained a de-identified subject ID, COVID-19 status, age in years and sex.

Findings and caveats that apply to the study as a whole: The amount of clinical and demographic metadata varied by source and participant and was provided uncurated.

Collaborating institutions collected whole blood in K2EDTA tubes following their own protocols. For TCRbeta analysis, collaborator samples were shipped as frozen whole blood, as isolated PBMCs, or as DNA extracted from either sample type. TCRbeta CDR3 regions were amplified from genomic DNA using the immunoSEQ Assay, a bias-controlled multiplex PCR. Per the source publication's procedure: The number of nucleated cells in each sample was estimated from the amplification of reference gene primers within the assay. To quantify the absolute abundance of each unique TCRbeta CDR3 rearrangement, sequence reads were collapsed and filtered. For each sample, productive Simpson clonality was calculated by taking the square root of Simpson's diversity index across productive rearrangements. TCRdb retrieved this table from immuneACCESS and kept in-frame rearrangements only. Not all clones are present; in checked studies, unresolved V genes account for under half, and no reason is known for the remainder. The V and J calls and clone size come from that table; D and trimming were worked out from the DNA. Within this sample are about 46,000 clones, with about 86% of them counted one time only. Of the sample, roughly 4.5% is held by the ten largest clones.

Including the terminal cysteine and phenylalanine, the CDR3 comprises 15 residues. Only the CDR3 DNA stays, 45 bases, in frame from base 1. V is shortened by 2 bases, J by 6 bases, and the region joining them spans 15 bases. As encoded in the germline V gene, CDR1 is SGHRS while CDR2 is YFSETQ. Regarding this clone: Its antigen is still unknown. Base quality data are lacking; no much larger clone is found one base away.

This TCR was recovered from a man older than 75 with active COVID-19. Recombination linked TRBV5-1 to TRBJ2-1; a tentative D call is TRBD1 (6 bases match). What was sequenced was peripheral blood. The CDR3 reads CASSLPGAWSNEQFF. The nucleotide sequence reads TGCGCCAGCAGCTTACCAGGGGCTTGGAGCAATGAGCAGTTCTTC.